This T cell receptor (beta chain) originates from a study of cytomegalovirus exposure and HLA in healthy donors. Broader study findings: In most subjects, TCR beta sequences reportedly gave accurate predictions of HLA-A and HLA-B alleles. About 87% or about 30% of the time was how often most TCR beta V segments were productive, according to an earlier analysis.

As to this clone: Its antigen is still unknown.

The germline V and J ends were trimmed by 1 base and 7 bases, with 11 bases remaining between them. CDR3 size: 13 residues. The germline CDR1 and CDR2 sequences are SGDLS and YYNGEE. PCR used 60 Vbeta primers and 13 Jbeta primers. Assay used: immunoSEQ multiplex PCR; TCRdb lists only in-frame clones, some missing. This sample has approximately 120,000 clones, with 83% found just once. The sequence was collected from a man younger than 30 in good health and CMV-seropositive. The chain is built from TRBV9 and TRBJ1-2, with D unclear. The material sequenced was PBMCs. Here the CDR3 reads CASSVNLSGGYTF. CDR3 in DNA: TGTGCCAGCAGCGTAAACCTTTCGGGTGGCTACACCTTC.